This T cell receptor beta chain was recovered during a study of monozygotic twins with inflammatory bowel disease. Addition of UMIs with a 6-nucleotide sample barcode was achieved by template switching. With the 5' RACE reads reprocessed, TCRdb shows one record per CDR3 protein and no DNA. The listing contains approximately 400,000 distinct CDR3 sequences. About this clonotype itself: The target antigen is unknown.

Germline V gives CDR1 MNHNY, CDR2 SVGAGI (reference sequence). There are 14 residues in the CDR3. Study results and limitations: Those with IBD had lower TCRbeta diversity (inverse Simpson) than their healthy co-twins did. Sharing of clonotypes with others was lower in IBD patients than in healthy twins, and this was especially so with disease activity.

The chain employs TRBV6-6 and TRBJ2-3; TCRdb designates TRBD1, a call that cannot be tested without DNA. Input material: blood. This TCR came from a human donor with ulcerative colitis or Crohn's disease, or a healthy co-twin of an affected twin (not recorded which). The CDR3 loop reads CASTFRDNTDTQYF.